This TCR beta chain was captured in a study of T cell changes during pregnancy in multiple sclerosis. Data came from immunoSEQ multiplex PCR; TCRdb stores just in-frame clones and leaves some out. Of roughly 63,000 clones detected, roughly 93% appear once; the ten largest clones hold less than 4.5%. This CDR3 has 19 residues. This receptor was obtained from a female donor with multiple sclerosis, enrolled in a pregnancy study. This sequence joins TRBV21-1 and TRBJ2-1; the listed D gene, TRBD1, was not tested against the DNA. TRBV21-1 is listed as a pseudogene. The starting material was CD8+ T cells from peripheral blood mononuclear cells, obtained in the second trimester of pregnancy. The CDR3 protein is CASSPRGRGRYLLRNEQFF. CDR3 nucleotides: TGTGCCAGCAGCCCCCGGGGCAGGGGCCGATACCTTTTACGCAATGAGCAGTTCTTC.